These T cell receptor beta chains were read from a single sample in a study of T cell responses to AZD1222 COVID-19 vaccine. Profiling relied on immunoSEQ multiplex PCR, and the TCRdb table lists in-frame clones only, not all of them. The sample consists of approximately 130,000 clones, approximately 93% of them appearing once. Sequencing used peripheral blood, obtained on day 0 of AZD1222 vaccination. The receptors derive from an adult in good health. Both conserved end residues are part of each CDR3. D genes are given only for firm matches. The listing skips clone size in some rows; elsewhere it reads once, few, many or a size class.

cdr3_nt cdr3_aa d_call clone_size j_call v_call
TGTGCCAGCAGCTTAGGAATAGGGAACACTGAAGCTTTCTTT CASSLGIGNTEAFF . . TRBJ1-1 TRBV7-2
TGTGCCAGCAGTTCTCAATGGGGGTCTGGATACGAGCAGTACTTC CASSSQWGSGYEQYF . . TRBJ2-7 TRBV27
TGCGCCAGCAGCCAAGGGTCAGGGTGGGGCGATGAGCAGTTCTTC CASSQGSGWGDEQFF . . TRBJ2-1 TRBV4-1
TGTGCCATCAGTGTTCAGGGGCGCACTGAAGCTTTCTTT CAISVQGRTEAFF . . TRBJ1-1 TRBV10-3
TGTGCCAGCAGTACGACCGGGACCTTCGCCTATCTGTTTTTT CASSTTGTFAYLFF . . TRBJ1-4 TRBV6-5
TGTGCCACCCGAGGAGGGATCCGCCTATACTACGAGCAGTACTTC CATRGGIRLYYEQYF . . TRBJ2-7 TRBV6-5
TGTGCCAGGCCCGGGACAGGGGCCTTCAAGTTCTCTGGAAACACCATATATTTT CARPGTGAFKFSGNTIYF . . TRBJ1-3 TRBV21-1
TGTGCCAGCAGCTTCTCGGGGGGCTGGAATGGCTACACCTTC CASSFSGGWNGYTF . once TRBJ1-2 TRBV11-2
TGTGCCAGCAGCGGAAGGGGCACCAACACTGAAGCTTTCTTT CASSGRGTNTEAFF . . TRBJ1-1 TRBV9
TGTGCCAGCAGCCTTACAGGGGTTCAGCCCCAGCATTTT CASSLTGVQPQHF TRBD1 . TRBJ1-5 TRBV6-5
TGTGCCAGCAGCAACCCGGGACCCTCTGGGGCCAACGTCCTGACTTTC CASSNPGPSGANVLTF . . TRBJ2-6 TRBV21-1
TGTGCCAGCACCGAACGGCTAGCGGGAGATGAAGAGACCCAGTACTTC CASTERLAGDEETQYF TRBD2 . TRBJ2-5 TRBV2
TGTGCCAGCAGCCAAGTAGTCGGGTTGGGCTACACCTTC CASSQVVGLGYTF . once TRBJ1-2 TRBV4-2
TGCGCCAGCAGCTTGAAGCGGGAGGGCCTTTACGGTGAGCAGTTCTTC CASSLKREGLYGEQFF TRBD2 . TRBJ2-1 TRBV5-1
TGTGCCAGCAGTTGGCCGCTGACAGGGGAGGCGAGAGAGACCCAGTACTTC CASSWPLTGEARETQYF TRBD1 . TRBJ2-5 TRBV28
TGTGCCAGCAGTTGGCCGGGCCAGATAGCCGAGACCCAGTACTTC CASSWPGQIAETQYF . once TRBJ2-5 TRBV6-6
TGTGCCAGCAGTGCCGACAGGGGGGCCTACAATGAGCAGTTCTTC CASSADRGAYNEQFF TRBD1 . TRBJ2-1 TRBV2
TGTGCCAGTAGTATTTTTGCTACAGGGACGCAGACCCAGTACTTC CASSIFATGTQTQYF . . TRBJ2-5 TRBV19
TGTGCCACCAGCAGTCGACAGGACAATTACGAGCAGTACTTC CATSSRQDNYEQYF . . TRBJ2-7 TRBV15
TGTGCCAGCAGTGACCCCCGGCATCGTGGGGCTGGCTACACCTTC CASSDPRHRGAGYTF . . TRBJ1-2 TRBV6-1
TGTGCCAGCAGCTTCGGACAAGGAGGGCCCGTTCGTTCTACGCAGTATTTT CASSFGQGGPVRSTQYF . . TRBJ2-3 TRBV7-9
TGTGCCAGCAGTTTTCAGGCGGGAGCCTACGAGCAGTACTTC CASSFQAGAYEQYF TRBD2 . TRBJ2-7 TRBV28
TGTGCCAGCAGCCCTCTCAAGGTACTAGATGGCTACACCTTC CASSPLKVLDGYTF . . TRBJ1-2 TRBV11-1
TGTGCCAGCAGCTTAGTAGGACAGGGGACTAATGAAAAACTGTTTTTT CASSLVGQGTNEKLFF TRBD1 . TRBJ1-4 TRBV7-6
TGTGCCTGGACCCTAGCGGGGGGTAACGAGCAGTTCTTC CAWTLAGGNEQFF TRBD2 . TRBJ2-1 TRBV30
TGTGCCAGCAACCCGGGACAGGTTAACACTGAAGCTTTCTTT CASNPGQVNTEAFF TRBD1 . TRBJ1-1 TRBV6-5
TGTGCCAGCAGCGTAGGTATGAACACTGAAGCTTTCTTT CASSVGMNTEAFF . once TRBJ1-1 TRBV9
TGTGCCAGTACCACCGGACAGGGGACCGGTGGTGAGCAGTTCTTC CASTTGQGTGGEQFF TRBD1 . TRBJ2-1 TRBV19
TGTGCCAGCAGCTTGCGGTCGACCGGGACCCGTGGGGGCTACACCTTC CASSLRSTGTRGGYTF . . TRBJ1-2 TRBV5-6
TGCGCCAGCAGCCAACTAGTATCAGATACGCAGTATTTT CASSQLVSDTQYF . . TRBJ2-3 TRBV5-1
TGTGCCACCAGCAGAGACAGGGTAGGTGAAGCTTTCTTT CATSRDRVGEAFF . . TRBJ1-1 TRBV15
TGTGCCAGCAGGAAAGTAGGGGGCTCGAACTATGGCTACACCTTC CASRKVGGSNYGYTF TRBD1 . TRBJ1-2 TRBV4-2
TGTGCCAGCAGTGAAGGGACAGGGGTCAACTATGGCTACACCTTC CASSEGTGVNYGYTF TRBD1 . TRBJ1-2 TRBV6-1
TGTGCCAGCAAAACCACAGGGGACGGCTACACCTTC CASKTTGDGYTF TRBD1 . TRBJ1-2 TRBV28
TGCAGTGCTAGACAAGAGACCCAGTACTTC CSARQETQYF . few TRBJ2-5 TRBV20-1
TGCAGCGTGGGGGATTGGGGGGTTGGCTACACCTTC CSVGDWGVGYTF . . TRBJ1-2 TRBV29-1
TGTGCCAGCAGTGAATCTGGACGAAGGAACACTGAAGCTTTCTTT CASSESGRRNTEAFF . . TRBJ1-1 TRBV25-1
TGTGCCAGTAGCCCTCTAGCGACAGGGGACGAGCAGTACTTC CASSPLATGDEQYF TRBD1 . TRBJ2-7 TRBV19
TGTGCCAGCAGTCTGAGGACTAGCGGGAGTAATACGCAGTATTTT CASSLRTSGSNTQYF TRBD2 . TRBJ2-3 TRBV27
TGTGCCAGCAGACGCCTGACAGGGGATAATTCACCCCTCCACTTT CASRRLTGDNSPLHF TRBD1 once TRBJ1-6 TRBV28
TGTGCCAGCAGCTGGGGACGGGACACTGAAGCTTTCTTT CASSWGRDTEAFF . once TRBJ1-1 TRBV5-8
TGTGCCAGCAGTTACTCGGACACTAACACTGAAGCTTTCTTT CASSYSDTNTEAFF . . TRBJ1-1 TRBV6-6
TGTGCCAGCAGCTCCAGGGACACTGAAGCTTTCTTT CASSSRDTEAFF . . TRBJ1-1 TRBV13
TGCGCCAGCAGCTATTCACAGCCGAACACCGGGGAGCTGTTTTTT CASSYSQPNTGELFF . . TRBJ2-2 TRBV5-1
TGTGCCAGCAGTTGGACTTCGAATCAGCCCCAGCATTTT CASSWTSNQPQHF . . TRBJ1-5 TRBV6-5
TGTGCCAGCTCACCACGGGGACAACAAGAGACCCAGTACTTC CASSPRGQQETQYF . once TRBJ2-5 TRBV18
TGTGCCAGCAGCCAAACGGCAGGGGGTACCACTGAAGCTTTCTTT CASSQTAGGTTEAFF TRBD1 . TRBJ1-1 TRBV3-1/TRBV3-2
TGTGCCAGCAGTTTGCGGGTGAGGCCCACCGGGGAGCTGTTTTTT CASSLRVRPTGELFF . . TRBJ2-2 TRBV28
TGTGCCAGTAGTATAGCGGGAGGATCCTACAATGAGCAGTTCTTC CASSIAGGSYNEQFF TRBD2 . TRBJ2-1 TRBV19
TGTGCCAGCAGCTTATTTGACCCGGGGGAGACCCAGTACTTC CASSLFDPGETQYF . . TRBJ2-5 TRBV7-9
TGTGCCAGCAGTGATCGCGTGGGCTACGAGCAGTACTTC CASSDRVGYEQYF . . TRBJ2-7 TRBV25-1
TGTGCCAGCAGCCAAGATCTAGGAGGCTATGGCTACACCTTC CASSQDLGGYGYTF . . TRBJ1-2 TRBV4-2
TGTGCCAGCAGCCGCGACAGGGACACTGAAGCTTTCTTT CASSRDRDTEAFF TRBD1 . TRBJ1-1 TRBV11-2